These 25 T cell receptor beta chains originate from one sample sequenced in a study of shared clonotypes between healthy human individuals. Clones were sequenced by immunoSEQ multiplex PCR, and TCRdb holds only the in-frame ones, with some missing. Of 200,000 to 250,000 clones detected, under 80% appear once; the ten largest clones hold roughly 10%. The sequencing sample was made of memory CD4+ T cells sorted from blood. As to subset: CD45RA-negative fraction. The origin of the receptors is a man aged 30-40 years in good health.

The rearrangement uses TRBV28 and TRBJ2-1; TRBD2 agrees at 10 bases. Germline CDR1 is MDHEN and CDR2 is SYDVKM. The CDR3 sequence is 17 residues long. V was clipped by 1 base and J by 2 bases; unmatched bases: 5. The CDR3 DNA reads TGTGCCAGCAGTTTATTTGCTAGCGGGGGCACCTACAATGAGCAGTTCTTC. Its protein is CASSLFASGGTYNEQFF.

The sample holds a few counts of this clone. The J gene is TRBJ2-7, the V gene TRBV5-4; D is perhaps TRBD1 or TRBD2 (5 bases each). V lost 2 bases to trimming and J lost 3 bases, with 12 bases between them. CDR1 is SGHNT, CDR2 YYREEE, per germline (reference sequence). The CDR3 contains 14 residues. The CDR3 spells CASSLRGRDYEQYF. DNA for the CDR3: TGTGCCAGCAGCTTACGGGGCAGGGACTACGAGCAGTACTTC.

To note about this clone: This likely came from a read error, as a far larger clone is one base away. The V call is TRBV7-3, the J call TRBJ2-3; D gene uncertain. Germline V gene lookup returns CDR1 SGHTA and CDR2 FQGTGA. The CDR3 spans 11 residues. V lost 5 bases and J lost 1, with 1 base in between. CDR3 DNA: TGTGCCAGCAGCCGCACAGATACGCAGTATTTT. It translates to CASSRTDTQYF.

This chain connects TRBV30 to TRBJ2-1; 8 bases fit TRBD2. V trimming: 2 bases; J trimming: 9 bases; junction bases outside the gene matches: 6. The length of the CDR3 is 13 residues. Germline V gene lookup returns CDR1 GTSNPN and CDR2 SVGIG (reference sequence). The CDR3, as DNA: TGTGCCTGGAGTCCGGGACTAGGGGGTGAGCAGTTCTTC. It codes for CAWSPGLGGEQFF.

The rearrangement joins TRBV19 to TRBJ2-7; D remains ambiguous. The CDR3 covers 15 residues. Germline loops: CDR1 LNHDA, CDR2 SQIVND (reference sequence). Trimming removed 5 bases from V and 4 bases from J, with 18 bases in between. This chain's CDR3 is CASSLYDSTSYEQYF. Here the CDR3 DNA reads TGTGCCAGTAGTCTCTACGATAGCACCTCATACGAGCAGTACTTC.

The CDR3 DNA reads as TGTGCCAGCAGCCCGCAAGGGGGGCTAACCTTC. Protein sequence: CASSPQGGLTF. The V and J genes are TRBV11-3 and TRBJ1-2; maybe TRBD1 (6 bases). CDR1 and CDR2 (germline): SGHNT, YENEEA. Trimming left V 5 bases short and J 14 bases short, with 15 bases between. The CDR3 spans 11 residues.

The chain uses TRBV10-2 and TRBJ2-7; D is unclear. Germline-derived CDR1 and CDR2 are WSHSY and SAAADI. The CDR3 sequence is 11 residues long. Trimming stripped 5 bases from V and 2 bases from J, with 4 bases between. The CDR3 loop is CASSPAYEQYF. The CDR3 bases are TGCGCCAGCAGTCCAGCCTACGAGCAGTACTTC.

This clone was seen a few times. The V call is TRBV7-9, the J call TRBJ2-3; D gene ambiguous. V was pared by 1 base and J by 3 bases, with 8 bases between. CDR1 SEHNR and CDR2 FQNEAQ come from the germline V gene (reference sequence). This CDR3 comprises 14 residues. As DNA, the CDR3 is TGTGCCAGCAGCTTAGTACGTAAGACAGATACGCAGTATTTT. Translated, it gives CASSLVRKTDTQYF.

The chain has TRBV28 and TRBJ2-1; 13 bases line up with TRBD2. The CDR3 is made up of 17 amino acids. Germline V gene sequence: CDR1 MDHEN, CDR2 SYDVKM. V was clipped by 2 bases and J by 5 bases; unmatched bases: 6. CDR3 sequence: CASSLGLAGDLDNEQFF. The CDR3 DNA reads TGTGCCAGCAGTTTAGGACTAGCGGGAGACCTGGACAATGAGCAGTTCTTC.

This clone was seen many times. CDR3 DNA sequence: TGTGCCTGGAACCGGGACGGAGCCCGCTACGAGCAGTACTTC. Translating it yields CAWNRDGARYEQYF. The chain uses TRBV30 and TRBJ2-7; D assignment may be TRBD1 or TRBD2 (5 bases each). V gave up 4 bases and J gave up 3 bases, with 16 bases separating them. Per the germline V gene, CDR1 is GTSNPN and CDR2 is SVGIG (reference sequence). This CDR3 is 14 amino acids long.

The V call is TRBV6-1, the J call TRBJ1-5, with D unresolved. The CDR3 contains 15 residues. Germline V CDR1 and CDR2: MNHNS, SASEGT. V gave up 3 bases and J gave up 4 bases, with 13 bases separating them. The chain's CDR3 is CASSDGPGLNQPQHF. The CDR3 nucleotides are TGTGCCAGCAGTGACGGGCCGGGGTTAAATCAGCCCCAGCATTTT.

The chain couples TRBV6-1 to TRBJ2-3; D not resolved. The CDR3 totals 15 residues. Trimming stripped 2 bases from V and 1 base from J, with 10 bases between. Germline V lookup: CDR1 MNHNS, CDR2 SASEGT. CDR3 bases: TGTGCCAGCAGTGAACAACAGACCCGCACAGATACGCAGTATTTT. As protein: CASSEQQTRTDTQYF.

The genes are TRBV5-1 and TRBJ2-3, with a tentative D call TRBD2 (6 bases). Germline assignment: CDR1 SGHRS and CDR2 YFSETQ. This CDR3 has 15 amino acids. Trimming took 1 base from V and 4 from J, leaving 13 bases between them. The CDR3 DNA is TGCGCCAGCAGCTTGAATCGCGGGACTGCAGATACGCAGTATTTT. This encodes CASSLNRGTADTQYF.

Only a few counts were recorded for this clone. This chain connects TRBV7-8 to TRBJ2-7; D possibly corresponds to TRBD2 (6 bases). Trimming removed 3 bases from V and 5 bases from J, with 14 bases in between. From germline, CDR1 is SGHVS and CDR2 FQNEAQ. The length of the CDR3 is 14 residues. As DNA, the CDR3 is TGTGCCAGCAGCTTCAGGAGGGCCTGGAACGAGCAGTACTTC. Its translation: CASSFRRAWNEQYF.

V usage is TRBV6-6 and J usage is TRBJ1-2; 9 bases are a match to TRBD1. The CDR3 has 16 residues. CDR1 is MNHNY, CDR2 SVGAGI, per germline (reference sequence). The J segment lost 4 bases and the V segment lost 4 bases, leaving 10 bases of the junction unmatched. CDR3 residues: CASSSGTGIRTYGYTF. The CDR3 DNA is TGTGCCAGCAGTTCCGGGACAGGGATTCGTACCTATGGCTACACCTTC.

The V and J genes are TRBV30 and TRBJ1-1, with D perhaps TRBD1 (5 bases). The CDR3 loop spans 14 amino acids. Trimming left V 8 bases short and J 3 bases short, with 19 bases between. CDR1 is GTSNPN, CDR2 SVGIG, per germline (reference sequence). CDR3 DNA sequence: TGTGCCGGGACTACGGACACCTCTTACACTGAAGCTTTCTTT. Amino acid sequence: CAGTTDTSYTEAFF. The variable domain in full, completed from reference TRBV30 and TRBJ1-1, reads SQTIHQWPATLVQPVGSPLSLECTVEGTSNPNLYWYRQAAGRGLQLLFYSVGIGQISSEVPQNLSASRPQDRQFILSSKKLLLSDSGFYLCAGTTDTSYTEAFFGQGTRLTVV.

The V call is TRBV5-6, the J call TRBJ2-5; D assignment may be TRBD1 or TRBD2 (5 bases each). With 0 bases removed from V and 4 bases from J, the gap between germline ends came to 13 bases. The V gene's germline CDR1 is SGHDT and CDR2 YYEEEE. The CDR3 extends over 15 amino acids. The CDR3 sequence: CASSLGTGGGETQYF. Here the CDR3 DNA reads TGTGCCAGCAGCTTGGGAACAGGAGGCGGAGAGACCCAGTACTTC.

This clone was seen repeatedly, ten times or more. The chain has TRBV9 and TRBJ2-5, with TRBD2 matching 11 bases. CDR1 is SGDLS, CDR2 YYNGEE, per germline. Trimming at V came to 4 bases and at J to 3 bases, leaving 8 bases not matched to a gene. This CDR3 region has 16 residues. The CDR3 DNA follows: TGTGCCAGCAGCATGTTCATGGGACTAGCGGAAGAGACCCAGTACTTC. Translation gives CASSMFMGLAEETQYF.

The DNA for the CDR3 is TGTGCCAGCAGTGAGTCTCCTGGAAACACCATATATTTT. The encoded protein is CASSESPGNTIYF. The chain joins TRBV2 to TRBJ1-3; D is unclear. The CDR3 totals 13 residues. Trimming shortened V by 3 bases and J by 2 bases, and 5 bases separated the two germline ends. Looked up from germline, CDR1 is SNHLY and CDR2 is FYNNEI.

Of note for this clone: Germline and junction disagree at one end, which may indicate a read error. The CDR3 DNA is TGTGCCAGCAGTCCGGACCGGACGGTCCCCCCTCCGAGCTTC. Amino acid sequence: CASSPDRTVPPPSF. This rearrangement joins TRBV27 to TRBJ2-7; D ambiguous. The germline CDR1 and CDR2 sequences are MNHEY and SMNVEV (reference sequence). The CDR3 is 14 amino acids.

This chain joins TRBV7-2 and TRBJ1-4, with D uncertain. Germline CDR1 reads SGHTA; CDR2 reads FQGNSA. This CDR3 has 15 amino acids. V lost 2 bases and J lost 3, with 10 bases in between. CDR3 protein: CASSLSDAANEKLFF. As DNA, the CDR3 is TGTGCCAGCAGCTTATCGGACGCCGCTAATGAAAAACTGTTTTTT.

The chain uses TRBV15 and TRBJ2-1; the D is unclear. Germline CDR1 reads LNHNV; CDR2 reads YYDKDF (reference sequence). The CDR3 is made up of 15 amino acids. The V end lost 0 bases, the J end lost 5 bases, and 11 bases lay between the germline ends. For the CDR3, the DNA is TGTGCCACCAGCAGAGATAATGTGAAAAACAATGAGCAGTTCTTC. This encodes CATSRDNVKNNEQFF.

This clone appeared a few times. CDR3 nucleotides: TGTGCCAGTAGGAGACAGGGGGACTATGGAAACACCATATATTTT. Its protein product is CASRRQGDYGNTIYF. The V call is TRBV19, the J call TRBJ1-3, with TRBD1 matching 9 bases. Germline CDR1 and CDR2: LNHDA and SQIVND (reference sequence). J was trimmed by 3 bases and V by 6 bases; bases with no gene match: 6. The CDR3 totals 15 residues. Filled out from reference TRBV19 and TRBJ1-3, the complete variable domain reads DGGITQSPKYLFRKEGQNVTLSCEQNLNHDAMYWYRQDPGQGLRLIYYSQIVNDFQKGDIAEGYSVSREKKESFPLTVTSAQKNPTAFYLCASRRQGDYGNTIYFGEGSWLTVV.

This clone turned up a few times. The chain recombines TRBV29-1 with TRBJ2-1, with 16 nucleotides matching TRBD2. With 0 bases clipped from V and 2 bases from J, the junction kept 4 bases outside the gene matches. Germline V gene lookup returns CDR1 SQVTM and CDR2 ANQGSEA. This CDR3 is 18 amino acids long. The DNA of the CDR3 is TGCAGCGTTGAAGAGGGGACTAGCGGGAGGGGGGCCTACAATGAGCAGTTCTTC. Its translation is CSVEEGTSGRGAYNEQFF.

Worth noting for this clone: Other DNA sequences from this sample encode an identical CDR3 as well. This sequence joins TRBV6-6 and TRBJ2-1; 11 positions match TRBD1. CDR1 and CDR2 (germline): MNHNY, SVGAGI (reference sequence). The V segment lost 6 bases and the J segment 8 bases; nucleotides outside the gene matches: 3. The CDR3 covers 13 residues. This CDR3 is CASRDRGPYEQFF. The CDR3 nucleotides are TGTGCCAGCAGGGACAGGGGGCCTTATGAGCAGTTCTTC.